The clone carrying this T cell receptor (beta chain) was detected many times. What it binds is unknown. This record belongs to a study of CD8 T cells in ankylosing spondylitis. Study-level points and caveats: Within ankylosing spondylitis blood, a TCR beta motif made up of eight or nine highly homologous variants appeared to be characteristic. CD8+ cells made up the disease-linked clones, which were relatively rare in peripheral blood. Some of the motif variants had earlier been found in reactive arthritis patients' fluid and blood.

Scientists made TCR beta libraries using quantitative 5'-RACE with molecular barcodes. TCRdb reprocessed the 5' RACE reads with MiXCR, giving one entry per CDR3 protein. The repertoire consists of over 200,000 distinct CDR3 sequences, with about a sixth occurring once and the leading ten covering about 42%. The receptor was isolated from a male donor with ankylosing spondylitis. The sample comprised blood, either unsorted or a sorted T cell fraction (not recorded which).

CDR3 nucleotides: TGTGCCAGCAGTTTAGGGACAGGGAGTAACGAGCAGTACTTC. Amino acids: CASSLGTGSNEQYF. The chain uses TRBV12-3 or TRBV12-4 and TRBJ2-7, with 8 bases identical to TRBD1. The CDR3 has 14 amino acids. Trimming took 1 base from V and 5 from J; bases not matched to a gene: 4.